The source of this TCR beta chain is a study of CD8+CD57+ T cells in acquired aplastic anemia. On the study more broadly: Mean DNA quantity obtained from sorted CD4+ and CD8+ cells was 3 to 4 ug. Average CD4+ read depth in healthy donors was around 9.9 million reads.

Profiling that covered TCR beta VDJ and CDR3 relied on genomic DNA as its template. TCRdb re-analysed the reads in MiXCR, keeping a single row per CDR3 protein. The table records some 140,000 distinct CDR3 sequences, 35% to 50% of them present only once. This clonotype appeared many times. Antigen unknown. CDR1 is SEHNR and CDR2 is FQNEAQ in the germline V gene (reference sequence). The CDR3 contains 14 residues. Trimming left V 5 bases short and J 3 bases short, with 13 bases between. Overall study results and limits: No significant difference in CD8+ Simpson's diversity was found between patients and controls. There were some 30 CD8+ CDR3 sequences that occurred in both patients and controls.

This rearrangement joins TRBV7-9 to TRBJ1-1; D might be TRBD1 (6 bases). This receptor was identified in a human donor in good health, serving as a control. The material sequenced was sorted CD4+, CD8+, or CD8+CD57+ T cells (not recorded which) from PBMCs. CDR3 sequence reads: CASSLGAADTEAFF. CDR3 in DNA: TGTGCCAGCAGCCTGGGGGCAGCGGACACTGAAGCTTTCTTT.